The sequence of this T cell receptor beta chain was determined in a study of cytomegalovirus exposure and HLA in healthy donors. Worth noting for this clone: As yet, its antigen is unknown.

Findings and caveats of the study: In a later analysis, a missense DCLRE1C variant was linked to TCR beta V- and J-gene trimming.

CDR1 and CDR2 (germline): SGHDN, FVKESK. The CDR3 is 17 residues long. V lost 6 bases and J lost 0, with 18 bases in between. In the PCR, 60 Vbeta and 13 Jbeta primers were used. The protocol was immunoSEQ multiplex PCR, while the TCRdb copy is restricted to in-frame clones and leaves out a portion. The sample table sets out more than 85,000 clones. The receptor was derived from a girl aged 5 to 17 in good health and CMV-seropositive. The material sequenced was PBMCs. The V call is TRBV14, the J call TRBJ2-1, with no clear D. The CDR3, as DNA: TGTGCCAGCAGTAAAATCGTATCGTCCCGCTCCTACAATGAGCAGTTCTTC. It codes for CASSKIVSSRSYNEQFF.